Shown below are 20 T cell receptor beta chains from a single sample sequenced in a study of shared clonotypes between healthy human individuals. Profiling relied on immunoSEQ multiplex PCR, and the TCRdb table lists in-frame clones only, not all of them. Of about 380,000 clones listed, roughly 96% were seen once; the top ten hold more than 0.3%. Material: memory CD8+ T cells sorted from blood. As for subset: CD45RO+ cells pooled with CCR7-negative TemRA cells. All receptors come from a man aged 30 to 39 in good health.

This clone was counted only a few times. The chain recombines TRBV6-5 with TRBJ1-1; 8 bases are shared with TRBD1. The ends lost 5 bases at V and 3 bases at J; junction bases unmatched: 2. From germline, CDR1 is MNHEY and CDR2 SVGAGI. This CDR3 contains 13 residues. The CDR3 is CASSPGQDTEAFF. The DNA of the CDR3 is TGTGCCAGCAGTCCGGGACAGGACACTGAAGCTTTCTTT.

The count of this clone is one. This rearrangement joins TRBV28 to TRBJ1-5; D gene ambiguous. The length of the CDR3 is 16 residues. V lost 3 bases, J lost 0 bases, and 12 bases lay in between. Looked up from germline, CDR1 is MDHEN and CDR2 is SYDVKM. This chain's CDR3 is CASSLEAGSSNQPQHF. CDR3 DNA sequence: TGTGCCAGCAGTTTGGAGGCAGGTAGTAGCAATCAGCCCCAGCATTTT. Variable domain in full (rest from reference TRBV28 and TRBJ1-5): DVKVTQSSRYLVKRTGEKVFLECVQDMDHENMFWYRQDPGLGLRLIYFSYDVKMKEKGDIPEGYSVSREKKERFSLILESASTNQTSMYLCASSLEAGSSNQPQHFGDGTRLSIL.

The chain carries TRBV27 and TRBJ2-5; 8 bases line up with TRBD2. CDR3 length equals 17 residues. Looked up from germline, CDR1 is MNHEY and CDR2 is SMNVEV (reference sequence). Trimming took 5 bases from V and 6 from J; bases not matched to a gene: 17. This CDR3 is CASSTQAGTRERKTQYF. The CDR3, as DNA: TGTGCCAGCAGTACCCAAGCCGGGACTAGGGAGAGGAAGACCCAGTACTTC.

The chain employs TRBV28 and TRBJ1-1, with TRBD1 as a possible D gene (5 bases). This CDR3 is built from 13 residues. Germline loops: CDR1 MDHEN, CDR2 SYDVKM. V lost 6 bases and J lost 4, with 12 bases in between. The CDR3 bases are TGTGCCAGCAGGTGGGGCGGAGTCACTGAAGCTTTCTTT. It specifies CASRWGGVTEAFF.

The V call is TRBV9, the J call TRBJ2-1; D gene unclear. The length of the CDR3 is 14 residues. Trimming left V 0 bases short and J 5 bases short, with 9 bases between. CDR1 SGDLS and CDR2 YYNGEE come from the germline V gene. The CDR3 nucleotides are TGTGCCAGCAGCGTAGGTCCGGACCACAATGAGCAGTTCTTC. Translated: CASSVGPDHNEQFF.

This chain links TRBV7-2 with TRBJ2-1; 8 bases are a match to TRBD2. V lost 4 bases and J lost 1; bases outside the gene matches: 9. This CDR3 is 17 amino acids long. CDR1 and CDR2 (germline): SGHTA, FQGNSA. The CDR3: CASSSAVGGRSYNEQFF. The CDR3 nucleotides read TGTGCCAGCAGCTCAGCCGTGGGCGGGAGGTCCTACAATGAGCAGTTCTTC.

This chain connects TRBV7-9 to TRBJ1-4; TRBD1 is a possible D gene (6 bases). Germline V gene sequence: CDR1 SEHNR, CDR2 FQNEAQ (reference sequence). CDR3 length: 14 residues. V lost 7 bases, J lost 5 bases, and 14 bases lay in between. As DNA, the CDR3 is TGTGCCAGCACCATCAGGGGCCCGAATGAAAAACTGTTTTTT. Its translation is CASTIRGPNEKLFF.

This clone came up once. This chain connects TRBV18 to TRBJ2-2; D unresolved. V was pared by 1 base and J by 7 bases, with 4 bases between. This CDR3 is 12 amino acids long. The germline gives CDR1 KGHSH, CDR2 LQKENI. The CDR3 is CASSPRIGELFF. In DNA form, the CDR3 reads TGTGCCAGCTCACCACGGATCGGGGAGCTGTTTTTT.

This clone showed up just once. This chain links TRBV11-2 with TRBJ1-2, with 7 bases fitting TRBD1. Losses at the gene ends were 5 bases for V and 8 bases for J; bases not matched to a gene: 8. Germline assignment: CDR1 SGHAT and CDR2 FQNNGV. The CDR3 is 13 residues long. CDR3 DNA: TGTGCCAGCAGCCCCCTGACAGGGAGAGGCTACACCTTC. Its translation is CASSPLTGRGYTF.

J is TRBJ2-2 and V is TRBV28, with D uncertain. There are 11 residues in the CDR3. Germline V gene data show CDR1 as MDHEN and CDR2 as SYDVKM. Trimming took off 4 bases at V and 7 bases at J, with 4 bases between the two ends. The CDR3 sequence: CASSSHGELFF. The CDR3 nucleotides read TGTGCCAGCAGTTCGCACGGGGAGCTGTTTTTT.

As regards this clone: Within the sample, other DNA sequences also encode this same CDR3. J is TRBJ2-2 and V is TRBV7-2, with D possibly being TRBD1 (6 bases). The germline V gene encodes CDR1 SGHTA and CDR2 FQGNSA. The length of the CDR3 is 14 residues. Between the trimmed V and J ends, which lost 0 bases and 4 bases, there was a span of 6 bases. The CDR3 DNA sequence: TGTGCCAGCAGCTTAGCAGGGGGCACCGGGGAGCTGTTTTTT. It codes for CASSLAGGTGELFF. Together with reference TRBV7-2 and TRBJ2-2, the CDR3 gives the full variable domain: GAGVSQSPSNKVTEKGKDVELRCDPISGHTALYWYRQSLGQGLEFLIYFQGNSAPDKSGLPSDRFSAERTGGSVSTLTIQRTQQEDSAVYLCASSLAGGTGELFFGEGSRLTVL.

The J gene is TRBJ1-3, the V gene TRBV9, with unresolved D. Trimming took 0 bases from V and 0 from J, leaving 7 bases between them. Germline-derived CDR1 and CDR2 are SGDLS and YYNGEE. The CDR3 consists of 15 residues. The CDR3, as DNA: TGTGCCAGCAGCGTAGGCTCAGGCTCTGGAAACACCATATATTTT. Amino acid sequence: CASSVGSGSGNTIYF.

The chain couples TRBV11-3 to TRBJ2-1, with a weak D call TRBD2 (6 bases). Between the trimmed V and J ends, which lost 5 bases and 7 bases, there was a span of 15 bases. This CDR3 region has 14 residues. The germline V gene has CDR1 SGHNT and CDR2 YENEEA. The CDR3 reads CASSQGTSRNEQFF. The CDR3 bases are TGTGCCAGCAGCCAAGGGACTTCCAGGAATGAGCAGTTCTTC.

This chain uses TRBV7-8 with TRBJ2-1, with TRBD2 matching 7 bases. Germline V lookup: CDR1 SGHVS, CDR2 FQNEAQ. After removal of 8 bases from V and 3 bases from J, the junction contained 4 bases not matched to a gene. The CDR3 runs 13 residues. The CDR3 DNA reads TGTGCCAGCCGGGACTATAGCTACAATGAGCAGTTCTTC. Translated, it gives CASRDYSYNEQFF.

J is TRBJ2-7 and V is TRBV2; 7 bases are shared with TRBD2. Germline CDR1 SNHLY, CDR2 FYNNEI. The length of the CDR3 is 12 residues. J lost 3 bases, V lost 8 bases, and 4 bases had no gene match. CDR3 sequence (DNA): TGTGCCAGCGGGTGGACTAGCTACGAGCAGTACTTC. This encodes CASGWTSYEQYF. Supplemented by reference TRBV2 and TRBJ2-7, the full variable domain reads EPEVTQTPSHQVTQMGQEVILRCVPISNHLYFYWYRQILGQKVEFLVSFYNNEISEKSEIFDDQFSVERPDGSNFTLKIRSTKLEDSAMYFCASGWTSYEQYFGPGTRLTVT.

The rearrangement links TRBV7-9 to TRBJ2-3, with 11 positions matching TRBD2. Germline loops: CDR1 SEHNR, CDR2 FQNEAQ (reference sequence). V lost 0 bases to trimming and J lost 2 bases; unmatched junction nucleotides: 7. This CDR3 is built from 18 residues. The chain's CDR3 is CASSLAHVAGGFTDTQYF. Written as DNA, the CDR3 is TGTGCCAGCAGCTTAGCCCACGTAGCGGGAGGGTTCACAGATACGCAGTATTTT.

The rearrangement links TRBV7-2 to TRBJ2-3; 7 bases match TRBD2. The CDR3 runs 13 residues. V lost 0 bases to trimming and J lost 6 bases; unmatched junction nucleotides: 0. Germline-derived CDR1 and CDR2 are SGHTA and FQGNSA. The CDR3 nucleotides are TGTGCCAGCAGCTTAGCGCGGGGGGATACGCAGTATTTT. Its translation is CASSLARGDTQYF.

The chain has TRBV2 and TRBJ2-7; perhaps TRBD1 as D (6 bases). Germline CDR1 and CDR2: SNHLY and FYNNEI. The CDR3 spans 14 residues. The V end was cut by 1 base, the J end by 2 bases, with 9 bases between. This chain's CDR3 is CASSEESGAYEQYF. The CDR3, as DNA: TGTGCCAGCAGTGAAGAGTCAGGGGCCTACGAGCAGTACTTC.

This clone came up once. Other DNA sequences in the same sample also yield this CDR3. This chain joins TRBV7-2 and TRBJ2-7; the D gene is possibly TRBD1 (6 bases). The CDR3 spans 13 residues. Trimming shortened V by 0 bases and J by 4 bases, and 7 bases separated the two germline ends. Germline V gene sequence: CDR1 SGHTA, CDR2 FQGNSA. The CDR3 sequence is CASSLARGYEQYF. The CDR3 DNA sequence: TGTGCCAGCAGCTTAGCCAGGGGTTACGAGCAGTACTTC. Full variable domain (rest looked up from reference TRBV7-2 and TRBJ2-7): GAGVSQSPSNKVTEKGKDVELRCDPISGHTALYWYRQSLGQGLEFLIYFQGNSAPDKSGLPSDRFSAERTGGSVSTLTIQRTQQEDSAVYLCASSLARGYEQYFGPGTRLTVT.

The rearrangement joins TRBV10-3 to TRBJ2-1, with TRBD2 identical over 9 bases. V was clipped by 4 bases and J by 5 bases; unmatched bases: 3. The CDR3 covers 14 residues. The V gene's germline CDR1 is ENHRY and CDR2 SYGVKD. The CDR3 here is CAISGGRANNEQFF. Written as DNA, the CDR3 is TGTGCCATCAGTGGCGGGAGGGCCAACAATGAGCAGTTCTTC.